One and the same sample provided the 18 T cell receptor beta chains below, sequenced in a study of blood T cell repertoires in COVID-19. Assay used: immunoSEQ multiplex PCR; TCRdb lists only in-frame clones, some missing. The sample lists fewer than 400,000 clones, 85% occurring once. The sample consisted of PBMCs or T cells enriched from blood (not recorded which). These receptors all come from a woman aged 30 to 39 who had been exposed to COVID-19.

V is TRBV9 and J is TRBJ1-6; unclear D gene. Germline CDR1 and CDR2: SGDLS and YYNGEE. Trimming shortened V by 3 bases and J by 7 bases, and 5 bases separated the two germline ends. This CDR3 contains 12 residues. CDR3 DNA sequence: TGTGCCAGCAGCGCCACAAATTCACCCCTCCACTTT. Translating gives CASSATNSPLHF.

The gene calls are TRBV15 and TRBJ1-3; the D is unclear. Germline V gene lookup returns CDR1 LNHNV and CDR2 YYDKDF (reference sequence). The V and J ends lost 3 bases and 0 bases respectively, with 15 bases between them. CDR3 length: 17 amino acids. This chain's CDR3 is CATSRISSPSSGNTIYF. In DNA, the CDR3 is TGTGCCACCAGCAGGATATCTTCCCCGAGCTCTGGAAACACCATATATTTT. Variable domain in full (rest from reference TRBV15 and TRBJ1-3): DAMVIQNPRYQVTQFGKPVTLSCSQTLNHNVMYWYQQKSSQAPKLLFHYYDKDFNNEADTPDNFQSRRPNTSFCFLDIRSPGLGDTAMYLCATSRISSPSSGNTIYFGEGSWLTVV.

This sequence joins TRBV5-6 and TRBJ1-4, with D possibly TRBD1 on 6 matching bases. V was pared by 4 bases and J by 7 bases, with 20 bases between. Germline V lookup: CDR1 SGHDT, CDR2 YYEEEE. This CDR3 contains 16 residues. CDR3 sequence: CASSLNYRDTREKLFF. The CDR3 bases are TGTGCCAGCAGCCTGAATTACCGGGACACTCGTGAAAAACTGTTTTTT.

The rearrangement uses TRBV7-2 and TRBJ2-1; tentative D call: TRBD2 (6 bases). V was clipped by 3 bases and J by 7 bases, with 16 bases between them. CDR3 length: 15 amino acids. Germline assignment: CDR1 SGHTA and CDR2 FQGNSA. CDR3 residues: CASSFSRGARNEQFF. The CDR3 DNA reads TGTGCCAGCAGCTTTTCGCGGGGTGCTCGGAATGAGCAGTTCTTC.

J is TRBJ2-2 and V is TRBV14; D is perhaps TRBD1 (6 bases). The CDR3 spans 17 residues. V lost 1 base to trimming and J lost 6 bases, with 18 bases between them. Germline V gives CDR1 SGHDN, CDR2 FVKESK. The CDR3, as DNA: TGTGCCAGCAGCCAAGGGCAGGGGAATATAGGATCCGGGGAGCTGTTTTTT. It yields the protein CASSQGQGNIGSGELFF.

This clone was observed once. V gene TRBV11-1 combines with J gene TRBJ2-2; perhaps TRBD1 as D (6 bases). Per the germline V gene, CDR1 is SGHAT and CDR2 is FQDESV (reference sequence). This CDR3 contains 13 residues. V lost 5 bases, J lost 5 bases, and 9 bases lay in between. The DNA for the CDR3 is TGTGCCAGCAGCCGGACAGTTACCGGGGAGCTGTTTTTT. Translated, it gives CASSRTVTGELFF. The whole variable domain, remainder taken from reference TRBV11-1 and TRBJ2-2, is EAEVAQSPRYKITEKSQAVAFWCDPISGHATLYWYRQILGQGPELLVQFQDESVVDDSQLPKDRFSAERLKGVDSTLKIQPAELGDSAMYLCASSRTVTGELFFGEGSRLTVL.

This chain uses TRBV4-3 with TRBJ1-5; 7 bases map to TRBD1. Germline CDR1 reads LGHNA; CDR2 reads YSLEER. The CDR3 is 17 amino acids. The J segment lost 3 bases and the V segment lost 0 bases, leaving 8 bases of the junction unmatched. CDR3 DNA: TGCGCCAGCAGCCAAGACTTCAGGGGGGATAACAATCAGCCCCAGCATTTT. Amino acids: CASSQDFRGDNNQPQHF.

The gene calls are TRBV5-8 and TRBJ1-1; 9 nucleotides match TRBD1. CDR1 and CDR2 from the germline V gene are SGHTS and YDEGEE. The ends lost 6 bases at V and 4 bases at J; junction bases unmatched: 7. This CDR3 is built from 14 residues. As DNA, the CDR3 is TGTGCCAGCAAGGGACAGGGCGAGACCACTGAAGCTTTCTTT. Protein: CASKGQGETTEAFF.

The chain couples TRBV28 to TRBJ2-2; 9 bases are shared with TRBD2. Germline loops: CDR1 MDHEN, CDR2 SYDVKM. CDR3 length: 17 residues. V lost 3 bases, J lost 1 base, and 6 bases stayed unmatched. Here the CDR3 reads CASSLNSGGMNTGELFF. CDR3 DNA: TGTGCCAGCAGTTTGAATAGCGGGGGCATGAACACCGGGGAGCTGTTTTTT.

This clone was observed once. The chain couples TRBV6-5 to TRBJ1-1; D unresolved. The CDR3 has 14 amino acids. Germline V lookup: CDR1 MNHEY, CDR2 SVGAGI. V lost 8 bases to trimming and J lost 1 base, with 14 bases between them. The CDR3 DNA follows: TGTGCCAGCGCCGTCGAACACAAGAACACTGAAGCTTTCTTT. Protein sequence: CASAVEHKNTEAFF.

The chain has TRBV7-9 and TRBJ2-3; 10 bases agree with TRBD1. Germline CDR1 and CDR2: SEHNR and FQNEAQ (reference sequence). This CDR3 is 16 amino acids long. Trimming took 5 bases from V and 2 from J; bases not matched to a gene: 7. For the CDR3, the DNA is TGTGCCAGCAGCCCCAGACAGGGGGCCTTCACAGATACGCAGTATTTT. Its translation: CASSPRQGAFTDTQYF.

The chain uses TRBV25-1 and TRBJ1-1; 8 bases fit TRBD1. The CDR3 is made up of 15 amino acids. V dropped 5 bases and J dropped 5; count of bases not matched to a gene: 10. Germline CDR1 and CDR2: MGHDK and SYGVNS. The CDR3 loop is CASSLGTGRRTEAFF. The CDR3 bases are TGTGCCAGCAGTTTAGGGACAGGCAGGAGGACTGAAGCTTTCTTT. The full variable domain, rest sourced from reference TRBV25-1 and TRBJ1-1, is EADIYQTPRYLVIGTGKKITLECSQTMGHDKMYWYQQDPGMELHLIHYSYGVNSTEKGDLSSESTVSRIRTEHFPLTLESARPSHTSQYLCASSLGTGRRTEAFFGQGTRLTVV.

The J gene is TRBJ2-5, the V gene TRBV11-1, with TRBD2 as a possible D gene (5 bases). With 6 bases removed from V and 7 bases from J, the gap between germline ends came to 15 bases. The CDR3 runs to 13 residues. CDR1 is SGHAT, CDR2 FQDESV, per germline (reference sequence). The CDR3 region has the DNA TGTGCCAGCAGTCTTACTAGATATGCGACCCAGTACTTC. It yields the protein CASSLTRYATQYF.

CDR3 coding DNA: TGTGCCAGCAGCCCCCAGGGGCGGCAAGCTTTCTTT. Protein: CASSPQGRQAFF. The chain links TRBV7-9 to TRBJ1-1, with a weak D call TRBD1 (6 bases). The CDR3 totals 12 residues. V was clipped by 5 bases and J by 9 bases, with 13 bases between them. CDR1 SEHNR and CDR2 FQNEAQ come from the germline V gene (reference sequence).

This chain joins TRBV24-1 and TRBJ2-2; a possible D gene is TRBD2 (5 bases). V lost 3 bases and J 7 bases, leaving 14 bases between the germline ends. This CDR3 comprises 15 residues. Germline-derived CDR1 and CDR2 are KGHDR and SFDVKD. The CDR3, as DNA: TGTGCCACCAGTGATCCGGGGAGAGTAGGCGGGGAGCTGTTTTTT. Its protein is CATSDPGRVGGELFF.

The chain has TRBV10-3 and TRBJ2-3, with TRBD1 matching 7 bases. After removal of 2 bases from V and 4 bases from J, the junction contained 9 bases not matched to a gene. This CDR3 is built from 16 residues. Per germline, CDR1 ENHRY and CDR2 SYGVKD. The CDR3 protein is CAISEGLSGGADTQYF. CDR3 DNA sequence: TGTGCCATCAGTGAGGGGTTGTCAGGGGGAGCAGATACGCAGTATTTT.

The chain employs TRBV14 and TRBJ1-2; D unresolved. The CDR3 totals 14 residues. Germline assignment: CDR1 SGHDN and CDR2 FVKESK. Trimming cost V 0 bases and J 8 bases, with 13 bases left between them. CDR3 bases: TGTGCCAGCAGCCAAGAAGCCACTCCCTCGGGCTACACCTTC. This gives the protein CASSQEATPSGYTF.

The chain couples TRBV6-1 to TRBJ1-5, with D tentatively TRBD1 (5 bases). This CDR3 is 14 amino acids long. Germline V gene lookup returns CDR1 MNHNS and CDR2 SASEGT. With 2 bases removed from V and 7 bases from J, the gap between germline ends came to 12 bases. CDR3 sequence reads: CASSESGVEQPQHF. The CDR3 DNA sequence: TGTGCCAGCAGTGAATCGGGGGTTGAGCAGCCCCAGCATTTT.